These 12 T cell receptor beta chains came from one sample sequenced in a study of CD8+CD57+ T cells in acquired aplastic anemia (dated by TCRdb to 2017 to 2018). Patients chosen for sequencing had shown expansion of CD8+CD57+ cells by flow cytometry. TCRdb names Illumina HiSeq 2000 as the instrument used. Genomic DNA was used as template for profiling of TCR beta VDJ combinations and CDR3 sequences. In-frame beta chains were kept once TCRdb had trimmed the public reads at Q25 with fastp and called clones with MiXCR. Merged by CDR3 protein, the rows form single entries marked with the most common genes and DNA. The sample table shows more than 150,000 distinct CDR3 sequences, and around 47% are seen once. The ten largest clonotypes hold 9.7% of the sample. Specimen: sorted CD4+, CD8+, or CD8+CD57+ T cells (not recorded which) from PBMCs. Receptors were obtained from a human donor with aplastic anemia.

The chain recombines TRBV9 with TRBJ1-5, with a possible D match to TRBD1 (5 bases). The germline V gene has CDR1 SGDLS and CDR2 YYNGEE. V was clipped by 7 bases and J by 2 bases, with 22 bases between them. The CDR3 consists of 17 residues. The CDR3 coding sequence is TGTGCCAGCTCAGCGTCGGGGGGGTTAGGGGGCAATCAGCCCCAGCATTTT. Protein product: CASSASGGLGGNQPQHF. Filled out from reference TRBV9 and TRBJ1-5, the complete variable domain reads DSGVTQTPKHLITATGQRVTLRCSPRSGDLSVYWYQQSLDQGLQFLIQYYNGEERAKGNILERFSAQQFPDLHSELNLSSLELGDSALYFCASSASGGLGGNQPQHFGDGTRLSIL.

This chain joins TRBV25-1 and TRBJ2-3, with a possible D match to TRBD1 (5 bases). CDR1 is MGHDK and CDR2 is SYGVNS in the germline V gene. The V end lost 5 bases, the J end lost 4 bases, and 7 bases lay between the germline ends. The CDR3 is 12 residues long. The CDR3 is CASSQTADTQYF. CDR3 bases: TGTGCCAGCAGTCAGACAGCAGATACGCAGTATTTT.

The chain uses TRBV5-4 and TRBJ2-7; 9 bases line up with TRBD1. This CDR3 has 14 residues. Per the germline V gene, CDR1 is SGHNT and CDR2 is YYREEE (reference sequence). V lost 4 bases and J lost 6; bases outside the gene matches: 8. CDR3 bases: TGTGCCAGCAGCATGGGACAGGGAAAGTGCGAGCAGTACTTC. As protein: CASSMGQGKCEQYF.

This clonotype was seen repeatedly, ten times or more. The chain employs TRBV7-9 and TRBJ1-2, with D possibly being TRBD1 (5 bases). CDR1 SEHNR and CDR2 FQNEAQ come from the germline V gene (reference sequence). CDR3 size: 15 residues. V lost 5 bases to trimming and J lost 4 bases, with 17 bases between them. The CDR3 region is CASSVELAGIYGYTF. The CDR3 nucleotides are TGTGCCAGCAGCGTAGAATTGGCAGGGATCTATGGCTACACCTTC.

This clonotype was counted at least ten times. The genes are TRBV12-3 or TRBV12-4 and TRBJ1-1; D not certain. There are 13 residues in the CDR3. V shed 3 bases and J shed 2 bases, with 7 bases lying between them. CDR3 sequence reads: CASSFYGNTEAFF. The CDR3 DNA reads as TGTGCCAGCAGTTTTTACGGAAACACTGAAGCTTTCTTT.

This clonotype was recorded at least ten times. V usage is TRBV10-3 and J usage is TRBJ1-2; D ambiguous. Trimming cost V 0 bases and J 0 bases, with 14 bases left between them. The CDR3 spans 17 residues. CDR1 and CDR2 (germline): ENHRY, SYGVKD. CDR3 in amino acids: CAISESNSRLANYGYTF. For the CDR3, the DNA is TGTGCCATCAGTGAGTCGAACAGCCGGCTAGCTAACTATGGCTACACCTTC.

This clonotype was counted between two and nine times. The V gene is TRBV7-9, the J gene TRBJ1-2; D not certain. This CDR3 comprises 12 residues. V lost 1 base to trimming and J lost 7 bases, with 7 bases between them. CDR1 SEHNR and CDR2 FQNEAQ come from the germline V gene (reference sequence). The CDR3 nucleotides read TGTGCCAGCAGCTTAGGCAGGTCTGGCTACACCTTC. Protein product: CASSLGRSGYTF.

Points on this clonotype: The junction and the germline gene differ at one end; a read error may be behind it. V gene TRBV20-1 combines with J gene TRBJ2-2; 8 bases line up with TRBD1. The CDR3 covers 13 residues. Germline lookup yields CDR1 DFQATT and CDR2 SNEGSKA (reference sequence). CDR3: CSAGDRGHGELLF. CDR3 DNA: TGCAGTGCTGGAGACAGGGGTCACGGGGAGCTGCTTTTT.

The V call is TRBV19, the J call TRBJ1-5; 8 bases are shared with TRBD1. The germline CDR1 and CDR2 sequences are LNHDA and SQIVND (reference sequence). Losses at the gene ends were 8 bases for V and 6 bases for J; bases not matched to a gene: 6. This CDR3 contains 13 residues. The CDR3 here is CASLRGLGQPQHF. CDR3 nucleotides: TGTGCCAGTCTCAGGGGGCTCGGTCAGCCCCAGCATTTT.

This clonotype was recorded once. In nucleotides, the CDR3 is TGTGCCAGCAGGGGACGGCGAGAGACCCAGTACTTC. As protein: CASRGRRETQYF. The chain carries TRBV5-6 and TRBJ2-5; the D gene could be TRBD1 or TRBD2 (5 bases each). Germline V gene sequence: CDR1 SGHDT, CDR2 YYEEEE. The CDR3 is 12 residues long. Trimming pared 5 bases from V and 4 bases from J, leaving 9 bases between.

The chain joins TRBV2 to TRBJ2-7; D not resolved. The CDR3 is 18 residues long. Deletions cut 7 bases from V and 0 bases from J, with 25 bases between. CDR1 is SNHLY and CDR2 is FYNNEI in the germline V gene. The CDR3 loop reads CASTRSSVWIDSSYEQYF. The CDR3 coding sequence is TGTGCCAGCACACGAAGTTCGGTTTGGATAGATTCCTCCTACGAGCAGTACTTC. Together with reference TRBV2 and TRBJ2-7, the CDR3 gives the full variable domain: EPEVTQTPSHQVTQMGQEVILRCVPISNHLYFYWYRQILGQKVEFLVSFYNNEISEKSEIFDDQFSVERPDGSNFTLKIRSTKLEDSAMYFCASTRSSVWIDSSYEQYFGPGTRLTVT.

The chain couples TRBV11-1 to TRBJ2-5, with 8 bases that match TRBD1. V was clipped by 4 bases and J by 1 base; unmatched bases: 5. CDR1 and CDR2 (germline): SGHAT, FQDESV (reference sequence). The CDR3 has 15 amino acids. In nucleotides, the CDR3 is TGTGCCAGCAGCTCCTCCGGGACAGGCCAAGAGACCCAGTACTTC. Residues: CASSSSGTGQETQYF.